Here is one T cell receptor (beta chain) with its context. What it binds is not known. This sample was taken from a study of cytomegalovirus exposure and HLA in healthy donors. Study at large: From HLA-typed donors, an early data release held about 85 million unique TCRs.

Regarding the study as a whole: Association with HLA alleles at 0.05 false discovery rate was found for 16,951 TCR beta sequences in a later analysis. Researchers reported in a later analysis that a missense DCLRE1C variant was tied to TCR beta V- and J-gene trimming.

Primers for the PCR totalled 60 Vbeta and 13 Jbeta. TCRdb's table, derived via immunoSEQ multiplex PCR, lists solely in-frame clones and lacks some. The repertoire holds under 40,000 clones, with 85% to 95% as singletons. CDR3 length: 13 amino acids. Germline loops: CDR1 SGHNT, CDR2 YYREEE (reference sequence). The V and J ends lost 5 bases and 1 base respectively, with 9 bases between them. The sample taken for sequencing was PBMCs. The rearrangement links TRBV5-4 to TRBJ2-5; D unclear. The sequence derives from a woman under 30 in good health and CMV-seronegative. CDR3 in DNA: TGTGCCAGCAGGGCATCCATCCAAGAGACCCAGTACTTC. Protein product: CASRASIQETQYF.